The T cell receptor beta chain described here comes from a study of identical twins. All donors were healthy Caucasians. Study findings and constraints: With monozygotic twins, out-of-frame TCR alpha sharing exceeded what models estimated. The authors noted that invariant MAIT and iNKT cells could partly confound zero-insertion analyses.

A universal primer site was incorporated via template switching, and the cDNA contained unique molecular identifiers. Each CDR3 protein is one row after TCRdb ran MiXCR on the 5' RACE reads. This sample has some 710,000 distinct CDR3 sequences; 6.1% occur once, and the top ten carry 1.5% to 2%. This clonotype has ten or more counts. What it recognizes is unknown. The ends were cut back, 4 bases at V and 0 bases at J, with 12 bases in the middle. This CDR3 has 15 residues. Germline V CDR1 and CDR2: ENHRY, SYGVKD. Sequencing input: naive T cells sorted from blood. This chain links TRBV10-3 with TRBJ2-5, with D possibly being TRBD2 (6 bases). This TCR derives from a man aged 18 to 35 in good health. CDR3 residues: CAISAGENNQETQYF. The CDR3 DNA is TGTGCCATCAGTGCGGGGGAGAATAACCAAGAGACCCAGTACTTC.